This T cell receptor beta chain was found in a study of T cell repertoires in cytomegalovirus infection. A few counts support this clonotype. Its antigen is undetermined. TCRdb called the reads again in MiXCR, with one record for every CDR3 protein. The sample holds approximately 910,000 distinct CDR3 sequences, roughly 31% seen once. The study, taken as a whole, reports: HLA-C-restricted CMV clonotypes gave the most frequent clonotype in two of eight donors.

The TCR comes from a human donor in good health (CMV status not recorded). Some clones in this sample may be carry-over from other donors' samples. The sequencing here drew on cultured CD8+ T cells from PBMCs, taken from culture after CMV antigen stimulation.

The CDR3 region is CASSQVWTVTYNEQFF. The CDR3 DNA is TGCGCCAGCAGCCAAGTTTGGACAGTAACTTACAATGAGCAGTTCTTC. The chain recombines TRBV4-1 with TRBJ2-1; tentatively, D is TRBD1 (6 bases). Germline V gene data show CDR1 as MGHRA and CDR2 as YSYEKL. With 1 base removed from V and 4 bases from J, the gap between germline ends came to 14 bases. The CDR3 covers 16 residues.